This T cell receptor beta chain derives from a study of cytomegalovirus exposure and HLA in healthy donors. Researchers ran the PCR with 60 Vbeta and 13 Jbeta primers. Assay: immunoSEQ multiplex PCR; the TCRdb copy retains only in-frame clones and omits some. This table holds around 170,000 clones, about 84% found once. This clone was seen more than once but under ten times. Its antigen is unknown. This CDR3 comprises 12 residues. Germline trimming cut 4 bases from V and 8 bases from J; bases unmatched to any gene: 6. Study-level findings and limits: Association of a missense DCLRE1C variant with TCR beta V- and J-gene trimming was reported in a later analysis.

V usage is TRBV5-3 and J usage is TRBJ2-7; 7 positions match TRBD1. Being an ORF, TRBV5-3 has a function that is uncertain. The TCR sequence derives from a man aged 45-65 years in good health and CMV-seronegative. The sequencing sample was made of PBMCs. CDR3 in amino acids: CARSRTGRQQYF. In DNA, the CDR3 is TGTGCCAGAAGCCGGACAGGCCGCCAGCAGTACTTC.